What follows are 8 T cell receptor beta chains derived from one specimen sequenced in a study of blood T cells in healthy people across ages. The second PCR ran roughly 6 to 11 cycles with a sample-barcoded 5' primer and J-beta primers. TCRdb used MiXCR to reprocess the 5' RACE reads, holding one entry per CDR3 protein. The repertoire holds about 1.4 million distinct CDR3 sequences, with around 59% as singletons. What was sequenced was blood. The receptors originated from a man aged 18 to 35 in good health.

The V gene is TRBV25-1, the J gene TRBJ1-2; maybe TRBD1 (5 bases). Per germline, CDR1 MGHDK and CDR2 SYGVNS. V was trimmed by 4 bases and J by 5 bases, leaving 14 bases between them. The CDR3 loop spans 14 amino acids. The CDR3 protein is CASSAAGVGYGYTF. In DNA form, the CDR3 reads TGTGCCAGCAGTGCCGCGGGGGTAGGGTATGGCTACACCTTC.

This chain links TRBV19 with TRBJ2-1; D is tentatively TRBD1 or TRBD2 (6 bases each). The V end was cut by 3 bases, the J end by 10 bases, with 16 bases between. CDR3 length: 14 amino acids. Germline V gene lookup returns CDR1 LNHDA and CDR2 SQIVND (reference sequence). In DNA form, the CDR3 reads TGTGCCAGTAGTATCCAGGGGAGGAGATACGAGCAGTTCTTC. It codes for CASSIQGRRYEQFF.

The chain carries TRBV29-1 and TRBJ1-2, with a weak D call TRBD1 (5 bases). The CDR3 contains 11 residues. The germline gives CDR1 SQVTM, CDR2 ANQGSEA. V lost 5 bases and J lost 6, with 10 bases in between. The CDR3 bases are TGCAGCGTTATTGGGGCAGATGGCTACACCTTC. As protein: CSVIGADGYTF. Looking up the rest from reference TRBV29-1 and TRBJ1-2 gives the full variable domain: SAVISQKPSRDICQRGTSLTIQCQVDSQVTMMFWYRQQPGQSLTLIATANQGSEATYESGFVIDKFPISRPNLTFSTLTVSNMSPEDSSIYLCSVIGADGYTFGSGTRLTVV.

The J gene is TRBJ2-5, the V gene TRBV7-2; D is ambiguous. The CDR3 is 14 amino acids. Trimming took off 1 base at V and 4 bases at J, with 10 bases between the two ends. Germline-derived CDR1 and CDR2 are SGHTA and FQGNSA. DNA for the CDR3: TGTGCCAGCAGCTTAGTAATGGGTACAGAGACCCAGTACTTC. Encoded protein: CASSLVMGTETQYF.

This clonotype was picked up a small number of times. The V gene is TRBV20-1, the J gene TRBJ2-7; D is possibly TRBD2 (6 bases). Germline V gene data show CDR1 as DFQATT and CDR2 as SNEGSKA (reference sequence). The CDR3 consists of 13 residues. V lost 5 bases to trimming and J lost 4 bases, with 15 bases between them. The CDR3 loop is CSAQSGEAYEQYF. The CDR3 nucleotides are TGCAGTGCTCAATCTGGGGAGGCGTACGAGCAGTACTTC.

V usage is TRBV5-6 and J usage is TRBJ2-5, with 7 bases matching TRBD2. This CDR3 comprises 13 residues. Germline V gene lookup returns CDR1 SGHDT and CDR2 YYEEEE. The V gene end was trimmed by 0 bases and the J gene end by 13 bases; junction bases not matched to a gene: 9. The CDR3 DNA is TGTGCCAGCAGCTTGGGACTAGCATCCGGTGCGTACTTC. This sequence encodes CASSLGLASGAYF.

The V gene is TRBV20-1, the J gene TRBJ2-7; D is unclear. This CDR3 region has 11 residues. The V end was cut by 2 bases, the J end by 4 bases, with 6 bases between. CDR1 DFQATT and CDR2 SNEGSKA come from the germline V gene (reference sequence). The CDR3 protein is CSARSFYEQYF. CDR3 nucleotides: TGCAGTGCTAGATCCTTTTACGAGCAGTACTTC.

CDR3 DNA: TGCGCCAGCACGGGAGAGAAAAACATTCAGTACTTC. Translated, it gives CASTGEKNIQYF. This sequence joins TRBV10-2 and TRBJ2-4, with a possible D match to TRBD2 (6 bases). V lost 7 bases and J 4 bases, leaving 8 bases between the germline ends. This CDR3 spans 12 amino acids. Germline CDR1 is WSHSY and CDR2 is SAAADI.